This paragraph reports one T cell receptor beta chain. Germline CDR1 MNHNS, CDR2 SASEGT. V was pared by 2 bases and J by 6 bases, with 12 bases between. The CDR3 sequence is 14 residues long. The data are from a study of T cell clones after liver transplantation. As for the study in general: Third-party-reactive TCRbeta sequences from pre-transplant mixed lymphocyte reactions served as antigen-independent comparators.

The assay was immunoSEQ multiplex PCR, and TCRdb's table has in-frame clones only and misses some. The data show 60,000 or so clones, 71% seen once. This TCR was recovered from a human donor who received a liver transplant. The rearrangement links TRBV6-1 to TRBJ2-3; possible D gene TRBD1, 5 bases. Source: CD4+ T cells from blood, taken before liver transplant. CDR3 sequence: CASSERTGVDTQYF. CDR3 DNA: TGTGCCAGCAGTGAAAGAACAGGAGTGGATACGCAGTATTTT.